The 14 T cell receptor beta chains in this list originate from one sample, sequenced in a study of Graves' ophthalmopathy and Graves' hyperthyroidism. RNA transcripts yielded amplified TCR beta CDR3 regions. HTBI-primed first-round RT-PCR preceded second-round multiplex PCR. TCRdb processed the multiplex PCR reads anew with MiXCR; each CDR3 protein has one entry. Among 650,000 to 800,000 distinct CDR3 sequences listed, over 40% were seen once. The material sequenced was peripheral blood. The receptors shown here come from an adult man with Graves' ophthalmopathy.

This clonotype was observed many times. The chain uses TRBV14 and TRBJ1-2; D gene unclear. Trimming removed 5 bases at V and 3 bases at J, with 10 bases between. Germline V gene sequence: CDR1 SGHDN, CDR2 FVKESK. This CDR3 contains 13 residues. CDR3 nucleotide sequence: TGTGCCAGCAGCGTTGGGTCCGACTATGGCTACACCTTC. Its translation is CASSVGSDYGYTF.

About this clonotype: Germline is not matched at one junction end, which may reflect a read error. This chain uses TRBV10-3 with TRBJ1-1; possibly TRBD1 for D (6 bases). This CDR3 region has 15 residues. Germline assignment: CDR1 ENHRY and CDR2 SYGVKD. The CDR3 DNA reads as TGTGCCAGCAGTTTATCACAGGGCGGGTTCACTGAAGCTTTCTTT. Translating gives CASSLSQGGFTEAFF.

This clonotype was recorded many times. The chain uses TRBV15 and TRBJ2-5; TRBD2 matches at 8 bases. Germline-derived CDR1 and CDR2 are LNHNV and YYDKDF (reference sequence). The CDR3 has 15 amino acids. Trimming at V came to 0 bases and at J to 1 base, leaving 1 base not matched to a gene. CDR3 coding DNA: TGTGCCACCAGCAGAGAACGGGAGGGCCAAGAGACCCAGTACTTC. This gives the protein CATSREREGQETQYF.

V and J are TRBV25-1 and TRBJ2-3; D possibly uses TRBD1 or TRBD2 (6 bases each). The germline V gene encodes CDR1 MGHDK and CDR2 SYGVNS. The CDR3 sequence is 15 residues long. Trimming left V 3 bases short and J 0 bases short, with 10 bases between. DNA for the CDR3: TGTGCCAGCAGTGAGTGGGGGGCTAGCACAGATACGCAGTATTTT. It encodes CASSEWGASTDTQYF.

This clonotype has more than one count but fewer than ten. The V call is TRBV7-2, the J call TRBJ1-4, with a weak D call TRBD1 (6 bases). From germline, CDR1 is SGHTA and CDR2 FQGNSA. V dropped 2 bases and J dropped 4 bases, with 14 bases sitting between them. The CDR3 is 16 amino acids. CDR3 protein: CASSLWGPGRNEKLFF. CDR3 DNA: TGTGCCAGCAGCTTATGGGGGCCAGGGCGTAATGAAAAACTGTTTTTT.

The chain couples TRBV4-3 to TRBJ1-2, with 7 bases identical to TRBD1. This CDR3 is built from 12 residues. Germline V gene sequence: CDR1 LGHNA, CDR2 YSLEER. With V trimmed by 4 bases and J by 8 bases, 4 bases remained unmatched. The CDR3, as DNA: TGCGCCAGCAGCCCAATGGGACAGGGCTACACCTTC. It encodes CASSPMGQGYTF.

The genes are TRBV20-1 and TRBJ1-1; 9 bases are a match to TRBD1. Trimming cost V 1 base and J 7 bases; bases outside gene matches: 16. The CDR3 has 17 residues. The germline CDR1 and CDR2 sequences are DFQATT and SNEGSKA (reference sequence). This CDR3 is CSARAPRWDRVWDEAFF. CDR3 DNA: TGCAGTGCTAGAGCCCCGCGCTGGGACAGGGTGTGGGATGAAGCTTTCTTT.

This clonotype was observed a few times. This chain joins TRBV5-1 and TRBJ1-2; 10 bases fit TRBD1. Germline CDR1 is SGHRS and CDR2 is YFSETQ. The V gene end was trimmed by 0 bases and the J gene end by 8 bases; junction bases not matched to a gene: 4. This CDR3 comprises 14 residues. The CDR3 DNA reads as TGCGCCAGCAGCTTGGGAGGGACAGGGGTCGGCTACACCTTC. Its protein is CASSLGGTGVGYTF.

The gene calls are TRBV2 and TRBJ1-1, with no clear D. The CDR3 is 12 amino acids. V was clipped by 6 bases and J by 11 bases, with 16 bases between them. Germline values: CDR1 SNHLY, CDR2 FYNNEI. DNA for the CDR3: TGTGCCAGCAGAGATACCCCCGGACGGGCTTTCTTT. It specifies CASRDTPGRAFF.

This clonotype was seen ten or more times. The V call is TRBV10-3, the J call TRBJ1-6; TRBD1 might be the D (5 bases). The CDR3 loop spans 15 amino acids. Germline CDR1 reads ENHRY; CDR2 reads SYGVKD. V lost 3 bases to trimming and J lost 3 bases, with 9 bases between them. CDR3 sequence (DNA): TGTGCCATCAGTGATCGACAGAACTATAATTCACCCCTCCACTTT. Protein sequence: CAISDRQNYNSPLHF.

CDR3 in DNA: TGCGCCAGCAGCAGGGACGGAGCGGGCTGGGCCTACAGCACCGGGGAGCTGTTTTTT. Residues: CASSRDGAGWAYSTGELFF. This sequence joins TRBV5-1 and TRBJ2-2, with a possible D match to TRBD2 (6 bases). Trimming removed 4 bases from V and 4 bases from J, with 26 bases in between. Germline V CDR1 and CDR2: SGHRS, YFSETQ. There are 19 residues in the CDR3.

The chain couples TRBV25-1 to TRBJ1-2; no definite D call. Germline values: CDR1 MGHDK, CDR2 SYGVNS. The CDR3 has 13 residues. Trimming took off 2 bases at V and 6 bases at J, with 10 bases between the two ends. The CDR3 protein is CASSEDAGNGYTF. As DNA, the CDR3 is TGTGCCAGCAGTGAAGATGCCGGTAATGGCTACACCTTC.

This chain connects TRBV25-1 to TRBJ2-1; perhaps TRBD1 as D (6 bases). The CDR3 totals 15 residues. The V end lost 3 bases, the J end lost 4 bases, and 13 bases lay between the germline ends. Germline V lookup: CDR1 MGHDK, CDR2 SYGVNS. The CDR3 here is CASSDRGHVYNEQFF. CDR3 bases: TGTGCCAGCAGTGATAGGGGACACGTATACAATGAGCAGTTCTTC.

The chain employs TRBV2 and TRBJ2-5; TRBD1 might be the D (7 bases). CDR1 SNHLY and CDR2 FYNNEI come from the germline V gene. The ends were cut back, 3 bases at V and 7 bases at J, with 18 bases in the middle. CDR3 size: 15 residues. DNA for the CDR3: TGTGCCAGCAGTGATGCGCGACAGGGAGGAGGGACCCAGTACTTC. It translates to CASSDARQGGGTQYF.